This T cell receptor (beta chain) appears in the sequencing data of a study of T cells in Graves' hyperthyroidism and ophthalmopathy. Study at large: Peripheral blood was obtained at initial diagnosis, preceding any treatment.

PBMCs were collected from a roughly 9.7 ml volume of fresh peripheral blood. This clonotype has more than one count but fewer than ten. What it binds is unknown. The CDR3 regions of TCR beta were amplified from RNA transcripts. Carried out on the TCR CDR3, a first-round RT-PCR used the HTBI primer set. In TCRdb, the multiplex PCR reads were re-called with MiXCR into one record per CDR3 protein. The sample lists approximately 590,000 distinct CDR3 sequences; more than 15% were seen once. Germline V gene data show CDR1 as WSHSY and CDR2 as SAAADI. The V and J ends lost 5 bases and 2 bases respectively, with 9 bases between them. CDR3 size: 13 residues. Study observations and caveats: Stable hyperthyroidism was told apart from ophthalmopathy by a model built on 13 V-J features. Within blood appeared most thyroid clonotypes that had expanded above 0.001.

This sequence joins TRBV10-2 and TRBJ1-2; no clear D. This receptor was taken from a woman aged 25 to 39 with Graves' hyperthyroidism. The source material was blood. CDR3 residues: CASSSDTNYGYTF. Written as DNA, the CDR3 is TGCGCCAGCAGTAGTGACACAAACTATGGCTACACCTTC.